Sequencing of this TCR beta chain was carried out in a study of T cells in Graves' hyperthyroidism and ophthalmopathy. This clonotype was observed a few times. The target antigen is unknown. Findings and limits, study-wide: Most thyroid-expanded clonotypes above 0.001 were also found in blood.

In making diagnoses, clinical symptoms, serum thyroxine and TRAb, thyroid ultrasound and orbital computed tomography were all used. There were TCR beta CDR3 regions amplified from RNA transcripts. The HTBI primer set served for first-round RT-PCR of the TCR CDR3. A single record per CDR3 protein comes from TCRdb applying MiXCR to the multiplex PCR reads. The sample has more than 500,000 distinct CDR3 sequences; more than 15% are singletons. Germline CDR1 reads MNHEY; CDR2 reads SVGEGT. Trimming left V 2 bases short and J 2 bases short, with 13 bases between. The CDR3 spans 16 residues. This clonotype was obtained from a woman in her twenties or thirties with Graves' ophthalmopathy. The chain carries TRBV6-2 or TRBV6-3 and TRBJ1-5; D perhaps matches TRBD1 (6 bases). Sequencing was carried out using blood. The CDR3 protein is CASSYARRGRNQPQHF. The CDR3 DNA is TGTGCCAGCAGTTACGCCCGCAGGGGACGCAATCAGCCCCAGCATTTT.